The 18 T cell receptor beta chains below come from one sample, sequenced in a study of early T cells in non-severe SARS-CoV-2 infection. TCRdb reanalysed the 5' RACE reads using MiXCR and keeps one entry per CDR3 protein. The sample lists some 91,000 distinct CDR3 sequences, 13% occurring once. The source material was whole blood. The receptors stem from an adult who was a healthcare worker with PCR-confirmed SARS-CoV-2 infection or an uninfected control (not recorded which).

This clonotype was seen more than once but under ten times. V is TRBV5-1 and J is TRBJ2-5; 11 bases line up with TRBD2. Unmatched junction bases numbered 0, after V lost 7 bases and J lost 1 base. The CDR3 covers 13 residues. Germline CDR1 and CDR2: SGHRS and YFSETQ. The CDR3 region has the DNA TGCGCCAGCCTAGCGGGGGGCCAAGAGACCCAGTACTTC. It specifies CASLAGGQETQYF.

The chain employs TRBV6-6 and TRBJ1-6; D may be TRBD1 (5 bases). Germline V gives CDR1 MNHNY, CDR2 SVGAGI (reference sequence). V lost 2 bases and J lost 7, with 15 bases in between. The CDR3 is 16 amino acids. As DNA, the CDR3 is TGTGCCAGCAGTTACACACCGGACACCGTGAATTCACCCCTCCACTTT. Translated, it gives CASSYTPDTVNSPLHF.

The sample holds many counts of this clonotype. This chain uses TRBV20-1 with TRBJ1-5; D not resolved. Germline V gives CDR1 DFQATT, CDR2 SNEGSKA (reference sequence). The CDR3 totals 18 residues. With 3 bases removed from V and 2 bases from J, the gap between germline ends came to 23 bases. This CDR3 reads CSARPSDRDNWGNQPQHF. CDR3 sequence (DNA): TGCAGTGCTAGGCCCTCCGATAGAGATAATTGGGGCAATCAGCCCCAGCATTTT.

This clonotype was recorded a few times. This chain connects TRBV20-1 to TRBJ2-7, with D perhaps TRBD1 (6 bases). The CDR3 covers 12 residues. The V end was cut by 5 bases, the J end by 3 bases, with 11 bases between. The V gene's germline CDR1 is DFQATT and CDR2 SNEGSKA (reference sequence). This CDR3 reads CSAGKTGYEQYF. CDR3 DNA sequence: TGCAGTGCTGGAAAGACAGGCTACGAGCAGTACTTC.

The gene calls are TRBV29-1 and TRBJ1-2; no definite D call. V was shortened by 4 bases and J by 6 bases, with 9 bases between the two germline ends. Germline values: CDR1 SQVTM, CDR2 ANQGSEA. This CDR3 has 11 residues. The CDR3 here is CSVVRPNGYTF. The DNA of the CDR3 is TGCAGCGTTGTCCGGCCGAATGGCTACACCTTC. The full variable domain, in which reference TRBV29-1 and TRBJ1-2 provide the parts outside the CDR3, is SAVISQKPSRDICQRGTSLTIQCQVDSQVTMMFWYRQQPGQSLTLIATANQGSEATYESGFVIDKFPISRPNLTFSTLTVSNMSPEDSSIYLCSVVRPNGYTFGSGTRLTVV.

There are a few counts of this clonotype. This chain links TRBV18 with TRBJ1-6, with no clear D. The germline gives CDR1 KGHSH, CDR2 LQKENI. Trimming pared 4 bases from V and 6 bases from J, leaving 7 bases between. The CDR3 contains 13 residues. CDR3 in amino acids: CASSQSPNSPLHF. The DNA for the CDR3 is TGTGCCAGCTCACAGTCTCCTAATTCACCCCTCCACTTT.

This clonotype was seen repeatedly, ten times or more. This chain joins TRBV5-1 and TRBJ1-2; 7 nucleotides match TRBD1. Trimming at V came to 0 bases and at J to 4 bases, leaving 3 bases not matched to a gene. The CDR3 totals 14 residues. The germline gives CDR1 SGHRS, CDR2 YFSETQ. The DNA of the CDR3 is TGCGCCAGCAGCTTGGGGGACAGCATCTATGGCTACACCTTC. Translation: CASSLGDSIYGYTF. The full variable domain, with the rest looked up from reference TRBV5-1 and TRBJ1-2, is KAGVTQTPRYLIKTRGQQVTLSCSPISGHRSVSWYQQTPGQGLQFLFEYFSETQRNKGNFPGRFSGRQFSNSRSEMNVSTLELGDSALYLCASSLGDSIYGYTFGSGTRLTVV.

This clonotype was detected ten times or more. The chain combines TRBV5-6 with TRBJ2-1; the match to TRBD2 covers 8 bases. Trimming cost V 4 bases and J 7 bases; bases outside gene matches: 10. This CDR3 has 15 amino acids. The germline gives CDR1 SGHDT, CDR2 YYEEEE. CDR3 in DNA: TGTGCCAGCAGCCCCAACGGGGGACTAGTAAATGAGCAGTTCTTC. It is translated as CASSPNGGLVNEQFF.

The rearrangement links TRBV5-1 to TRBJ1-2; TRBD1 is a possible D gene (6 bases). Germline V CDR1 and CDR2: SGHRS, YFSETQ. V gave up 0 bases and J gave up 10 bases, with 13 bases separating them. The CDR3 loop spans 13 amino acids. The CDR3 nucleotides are TGCGCCAGCAGCTTGGCCGGGCGACAGGACTACACCTTC. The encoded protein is CASSLAGRQDYTF.

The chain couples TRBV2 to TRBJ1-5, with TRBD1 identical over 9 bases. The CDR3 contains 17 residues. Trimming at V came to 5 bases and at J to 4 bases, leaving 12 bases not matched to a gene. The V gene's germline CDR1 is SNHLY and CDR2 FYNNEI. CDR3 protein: CASSSTGTGLSNQPQHF. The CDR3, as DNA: TGTGCCAGCAGTTCAACCGGGACAGGGTTGAGTAATCAGCCCCAGCATTTT.

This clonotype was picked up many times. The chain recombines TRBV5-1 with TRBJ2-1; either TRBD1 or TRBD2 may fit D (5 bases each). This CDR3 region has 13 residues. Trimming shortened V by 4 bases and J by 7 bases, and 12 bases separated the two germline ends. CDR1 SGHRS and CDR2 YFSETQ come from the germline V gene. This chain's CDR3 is CASSTIGENEQFF. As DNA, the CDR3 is TGCGCCAGCAGCACTATAGGGGAGAATGAGCAGTTCTTC.

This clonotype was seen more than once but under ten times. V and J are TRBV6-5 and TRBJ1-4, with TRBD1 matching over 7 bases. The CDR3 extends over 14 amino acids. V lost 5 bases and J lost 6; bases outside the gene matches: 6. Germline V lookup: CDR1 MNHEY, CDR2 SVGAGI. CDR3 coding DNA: TGTGCCAGCAGTGAACAGGGGCGGGATGAAAAACTGTTTTTT. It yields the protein CASSEQGRDEKLFF.

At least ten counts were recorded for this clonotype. The CDR3 loop is CATALSGASSYEQYF. The CDR3 DNA follows: TGTGCCACCGCTCTTAGCGGGGCGAGCTCCTACGAGCAGTACTTC. The chain recombines TRBV24-1 with TRBJ2-7, with 8 bases aligning to TRBD2. J gave up 0 bases and V 9 bases, and 9 bases lay outside the gene matches. This CDR3 has 15 amino acids. Germline CDR1 reads KGHDR; CDR2 reads SFDVKD.

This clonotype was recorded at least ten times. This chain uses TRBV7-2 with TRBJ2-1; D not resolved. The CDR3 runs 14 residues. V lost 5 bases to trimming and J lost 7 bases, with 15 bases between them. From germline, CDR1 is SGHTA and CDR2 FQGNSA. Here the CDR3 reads CASSLQTNSNEQFF. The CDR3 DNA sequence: TGTGCCAGCAGCCTACAGACAAATTCGAATGAGCAGTTCTTC. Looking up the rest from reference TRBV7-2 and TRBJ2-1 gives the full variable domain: GAGVSQSPSNKVTEKGKDVELRCDPISGHTALYWYRQSLGQGLEFLIYFQGNSAPDKSGLPSDRFSAERTGGSVSTLTIQRTQQEDSAVYLCASSLQTNSNEQFFGPGTRLTVL.

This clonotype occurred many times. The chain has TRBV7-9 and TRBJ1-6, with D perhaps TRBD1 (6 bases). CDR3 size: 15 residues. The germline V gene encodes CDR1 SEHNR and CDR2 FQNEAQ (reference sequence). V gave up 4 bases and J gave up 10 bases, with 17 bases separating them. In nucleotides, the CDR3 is TGTGCCAGCAGCTCTCATAGGACAGACGAATCACCCCTCCACTTT. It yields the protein CASSSHRTDESPLHF.

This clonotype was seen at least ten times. CDR3 nucleotide sequence: TGCAGTGCTCCCCTCGACAGGGAGTACCCCTACGAGCAGTACTTC. Translated: CSAPLDREYPYEQYF. The chain employs TRBV20-1 and TRBJ2-7, with 7 positions matching TRBD1. There are 15 residues in the CDR3. CDR1 and CDR2 from the germline V gene are DFQATT and SNEGSKA (reference sequence). The J segment lost 2 bases and the V segment lost 5 bases, leaving 12 bases of the junction unmatched.

The CDR3 loop reads CSADGRGQETQYF. CDR3 in DNA: TGCAGTGCTGACGGGAGGGGACAAGAGACCCAGTACTTC. This chain joins TRBV20-1 and TRBJ2-5, with 8 positions matching TRBD2. Per the germline V gene, CDR1 is DFQATT and CDR2 is SNEGSKA (reference sequence). Trimming removed 5 bases from V and 2 bases from J; junction bases left unmatched: 4. This CDR3 comprises 13 residues.

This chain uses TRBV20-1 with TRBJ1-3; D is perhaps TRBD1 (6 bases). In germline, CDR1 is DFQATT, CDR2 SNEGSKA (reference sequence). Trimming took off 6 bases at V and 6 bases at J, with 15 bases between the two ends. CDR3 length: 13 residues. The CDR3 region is CSARTVPENTIYF. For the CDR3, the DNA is TGCAGTGCCCGGACAGTTCCGGAAAACACCATATATTTT.